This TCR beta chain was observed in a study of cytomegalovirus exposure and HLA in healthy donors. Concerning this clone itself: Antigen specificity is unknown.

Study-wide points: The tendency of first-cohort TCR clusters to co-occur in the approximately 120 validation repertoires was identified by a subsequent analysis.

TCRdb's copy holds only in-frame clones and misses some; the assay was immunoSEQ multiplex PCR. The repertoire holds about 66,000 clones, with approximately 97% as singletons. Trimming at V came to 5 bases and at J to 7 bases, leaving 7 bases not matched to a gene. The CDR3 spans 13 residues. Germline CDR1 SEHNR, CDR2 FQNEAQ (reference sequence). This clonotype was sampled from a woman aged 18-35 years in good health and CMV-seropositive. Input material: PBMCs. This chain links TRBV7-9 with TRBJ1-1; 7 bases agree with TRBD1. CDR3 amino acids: CASSRTGTDEAFF. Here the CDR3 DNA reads TGTGCCAGCAGCCGAACCGGGACAGATGAAGCTTTCTTT.